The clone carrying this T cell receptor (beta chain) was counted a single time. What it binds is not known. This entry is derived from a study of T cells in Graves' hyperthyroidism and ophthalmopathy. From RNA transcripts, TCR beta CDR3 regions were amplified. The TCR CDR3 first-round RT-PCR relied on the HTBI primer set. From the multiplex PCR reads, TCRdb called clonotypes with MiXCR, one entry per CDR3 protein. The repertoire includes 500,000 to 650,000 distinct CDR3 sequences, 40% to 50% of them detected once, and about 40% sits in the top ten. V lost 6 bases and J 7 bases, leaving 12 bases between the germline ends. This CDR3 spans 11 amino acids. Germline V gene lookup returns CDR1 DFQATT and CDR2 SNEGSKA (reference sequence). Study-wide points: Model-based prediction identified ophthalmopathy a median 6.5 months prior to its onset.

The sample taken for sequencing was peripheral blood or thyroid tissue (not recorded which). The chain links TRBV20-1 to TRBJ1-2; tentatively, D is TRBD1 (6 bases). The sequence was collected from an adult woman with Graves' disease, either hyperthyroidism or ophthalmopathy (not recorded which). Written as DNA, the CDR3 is TGCAGTGCAAGCCGGGACATTGGCTACACCTTC. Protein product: CSASRDIGYTF.